A selection of T cell receptor beta chains follows, all from one sample in a study of T-cell reconstitution after alpha-beta-depleted transplantation in children. TCRdb passed the PCR reads through MiXCR, listing each CDR3 protein once. The data show some 600,000 distinct CDR3 sequences, with 10% to 15% seen just once and 2.2% held by the top ten. Sample: PBMCs, mostly from graft donor cells, taken 360 days after TCRalphabeta/CD19-depleted stem cell transplant. All receptors derive from a male patient aged 10 to 17 who had a stem cell transplant for acute myeloid leukemia, so the T cells may come from the graft donor. Both conserved end residues are part of each CDR3.

j_call cdr3_length v_call cdr3_aa
TRBJ2-1 16 TRBV7-2 CASSPWTSGSFGEQFF
TRBJ1-2 14 TRBV12-3/TRBV12-4 CASSFGSPNYGYTF
TRBJ2-7 17 TRBV7-2 CASSLARGGRTRYEQYF
TRBJ2-7 15 TRBV10-3 CAISDRTVGPYEQYF
TRBJ2-5 17 TRBV12-3/TRBV12-4 CASSFQVPAGGGLTQYF
TRBJ1-2 16 TRBV12-3/TRBV12-4 CASSLALGDLNYGYTF
TRBJ2-7 13 TRBV12-3/TRBV12-4 CASSARDHYEQYF
TRBJ2-3 14 TRBV29-1 CSVPFGVVTDTQYF
TRBJ1-6 15 TRBV9 CASSPRTGSNSPLHF
TRBJ2-6 14 TRBV5-1 CASSLAAGQGVLTF
TRBJ2-1 15 TRBV5-1 CASGYSGGKENEQFF
TRBJ2-1 16 TRBV18 CASSPEALAGYNEQFF
TRBJ2-3 13 TRBV29-1 CSAVGTGYLTQYF
TRBJ2-7 14 TRBV28 CASTTDRVSYEQYF
TRBJ1-4 16 TRBV7-3 CASSLRDRGTNEKLFF
TRBJ1-1 16 TRBV9 CASSVGLFPGYTEAFF
TRBJ2-1 14 TRBV21-1 CASSESGGNNEQFF
TRBJ2-1 11 TRBV12-3/TRBV12-4 CATLASNEQFF
TRBJ1-5 13 TRBV25-1 CASSAYSNQPQHF
TRBJ2-6 14 TRBV27 CATALNSGANVLTF
TRBJ2-7 15 TRBV20-1 CSATLLSGGPYEQYF
TRBJ2-1 15 TRBV28 CASRPAGRPDNEQFF
TRBJ2-3 11 TRBV6-2/TRBV6-3 CASSYPDTQYF
TRBJ2-3 15 TRBV20-1 CSAALGGPTYDTQYF
TRBJ2-1 16 TRBV20-1 CSARDWASGEYNEQFF
TRBJ1-4 14 TRBV30 CAWRWSGINEKLFF
TRBJ2-4 15 TRBV9 CASSATGTSTNIQYF
TRBJ2-7 15 TRBV5-1 CASSNTGQKSYEQYF
TRBJ2-7 15 TRBV18 CASSPQRQGPYEQYF
TRBJ2-5 15 TRBV27 CASSLSQVGLETQYF
TRBJ2-1 12 TRBV6-2/TRBV6-3 CASRTSYNEQFF
TRBJ2-1 16 TRBV6-2/TRBV6-3 CASSLTSGSVYNEQFF
TRBJ2-6 16 TRBV12-3/TRBV12-4 CASSSGQGSGANVLTF
TRBJ2-7 12 TRBV20-1 CSARGQGPEQYF
TRBJ1-3 16 TRBV28 CASSLVLNLVGNTIYF
TRBJ2-7 12 TRBV20-1 CSASFAGIEQYF
TRBJ2-7 11 TRBV24-1 CATSDRDMRYF
TRBJ2-4 14 TRBV20-1 CSGGLGVAKNIQYF
TRBJ2-7 13 TRBV20-1 CSANPNPVYEQYF
TRBJ2-2 18 TRBV28 CASSLWSLLAVNTGELFF
TRBJ1-5 14 TRBV6-1 CASSWDRGGQPQHF